In this sample, the clone carrying this TCR beta chain turned up once. Here immunoSEQ multiplex PCR was the method, and the copy in TCRdb shows in-frame clones only, minus some. The sample records under 300,000 clones, roughly 80% being singletons. The sample belongs to a study of blood T cell repertoires in COVID-19. Sequencing used peripheral blood. The TCR originated in a woman younger than 30 with acute or convalescent COVID-19.

The CDR3 sequence: CASSFRFSYEQYF. The CDR3, as DNA: TGTGCCAGCAGCTTTCGGTTCTCCTACGAGCAGTACTTC. This chain uses TRBV5-6 with TRBJ2-7, with unresolved D. The CDR3 extends over 13 amino acids. V lost 2 bases to trimming and J lost 0 bases, with 6 bases between them. CDR1 is SGHDT, CDR2 YYEEEE, per germline.